The 6 T cell receptor beta chains below come from one sample, sequenced in a study of CD8+ T cells in alopecia areata. CD4, CD8alpha, NKG2D, NKG2ACE and other markers guided sorting of pooled cutaneous lymph node cells. Sequencing relied on a cDNA template that was reverse transcribed from extracted RNA. Generated by immunoSEQ multiplex PCR, the TCRdb table keeps only in-frame clones and is missing some. The sample is made up of about 300,000 clones, none counted only once. Material: CD4+ T cells sorted from a lymph node. Receptors originate from a C3H/HeJ mouse with alopecia areata. Mice of this strain are of MHC haplotype H2-k.

Points on this clone: The genes and germline here are from mouse. From the germline J gene comes the end of the CDR3, since the read stops 4 residues before it. The sample contains more than one DNA sequence encoding this CDR3. The rearrangement joins TRBV29 to TRBJ2-1; 7 positions agree with TRBD1. Germline assignment: CDR1 MSHET and CDR2 SYDVDS. CDR3 length: 12 residues. The CDR3: CASSSQGAEQFF. The sequenced part of the CDR3 DNA is TGTGCTAGCAGCTCACAGGGGGCT.

This clone was counted between two and nine times. Gene names follow the mouse nomenclature. The CDR3 end lies 3 residues beyond the end of the read and is filled in from the germline J gene. The chain combines TRBV5 with TRBJ1-6, with D possibly matching TRBD1 (6 bases). Being an ORF, TRBJ1-6 has a function that is uncertain. The CDR3 totals 15 residues. CDR1 and CDR2 from the germline V gene are LGHNA and YNLKQL (reference sequence). The V end was cut by 1 base, the J end by 5 bases, with 9 bases between. CDR3 DNA (partial): TGTGCCAGCAGCCAAGTGGCAGGGGATAATTCGCCC. It yields the protein CASSQVAGDNSP. The whole CDR3 is CASSQVAGDNSPLYF.

This clone was picked up a small number of times. The gene symbols are mouse symbols. The CDR3 end lies 4 residues beyond the end of the read and is filled in from the germline J gene. V is TRBV3 and J is TRBJ2-5; 11 bases match TRBD1. Germline V lookup: CDR1 SNHLY, CDR2 FYNGKV (reference sequence). Germline trimming cut 3 bases from V and 2 bases from J; bases unmatched to any gene: 4. The CDR3 has 16 residues. The part of the CDR3 DNA that was read is TGTGCCAGCAGCTTGGGGACAGGGGGGAGCCAAGAC. Translation gives CASSLGTGGSQD. The CDR3 in full is CASSLGTGGSQDTQYF.

Turning to this clone: Gene names are the mouse ones. Coverage ceases 4 residues before the CDR3 finishes, and the germline J gene fills in the end. The chain is built from TRBV31 and TRBJ2-3; 7 bases are shared with TRBD2. CDR3 length equals 14 residues. J lost 0 bases, V lost 0 bases, and 0 bases had no gene match. Per germline, CDR1 GKSSPN and CDR2 SITVG. Incomplete CDR3 DNA: TGTGCCTGGAGTCTGACTGGGAGTGCAGAA. Its protein is CAWSLTGSAE. The whole CDR3 is CAWSLTGSAETLYF. The whole variable domain, remainder taken from reference TRBV31 and TRBJ2-3, is AQTIHQWPVAEIKAVGSPLSLGCTIKGKSSPNLYWYWQATGGTLQQLFYSITVGQVESVVQLNLSASRPKDDQFILSTEKLLLSHSGFYLCAWSLTGSAETLYFGSGTRLTVL.

To note about this clone: Gene and germline names: mouse. The read is 4 residues too short to cover the CDR3 end, so that end is filled in from the germline J gene. The same CDR3 can be traced to other DNA sequences in this sample. The V gene is TRBV19, the J gene TRBJ2-3; TRBD1 aligns across 10 bases. Germline assignment: CDR1 FNHDT and CDR2 SITEND (reference sequence). J was trimmed by 3 bases and V by 4 bases; bases with no gene match: 5. The CDR3 spans 15 residues. CDR3 DNA (partial): TGTGCCAGCAGTCTCCGGGACAGGGGAGCAGAA. It translates to CASSLRDRGAE. The CDR3 in its entirety is CASSLRDRGAETLYF. Full variable domain (missing parts from reference TRBV19 and TRBJ2-3): GGIITQTPKFLIGQEGQKLTLKCQQNFNHDTMYWYRQDSGKGLRLIYYSITENDLQKGDLSEGYDASREKKSSFSLTVTSAQKNEMAVFLCASSLRDRGAETLYFGSGTRLTVL.

Comment on this clone: Gene labels here are mouse ones. Read data end 4 residues before the CDR3 end; the end is taken from the germline J gene. The chain links TRBV13-2 to TRBJ2-1; TRBD1 is a possible D gene (5 bases). Germline CDR1 NNHNN, CDR2 SYGAGS (reference sequence). Trimming cost V 2 bases and J 5 bases, with 11 bases left between them. The length of the CDR3 is 14 residues. This CDR3 is CASGDPRGDAEQFF. The DNA read from the CDR3 is TGTGCCAGCGGTGACCCAAGGGGAGATGCT.